This T cell receptor (beta chain) is from a study of T cell responses to AZD1222 COVID-19 vaccine. Assay: immunoSEQ multiplex PCR; the TCRdb copy retains only in-frame clones and omits some. This sample yields about 92,000 clones, of which just over 85% are seen a single time; roughly a tenth belongs to the top ten. To note about this clone: Its antigen is currently unknown.

V gave up 4 bases and J gave up 8 bases; unmatched junction bases: 6. CDR3 length equals 13 residues. Overall study findings and caveats: Mostly white British, mostly female donors; authors suggested clonal diversity may be underestimated. Baseline seropositivity occurred in only 5 to 7 AZD1222 recipients. The repertoires were collected only after the peak T cell response. With two AZD1222 doses given, Spike-specific TCR breadth and depth both rose.

This chain joins TRBV12-3 or TRBV12-4 and TRBJ1-1; 8 bases are a match to TRBD1. The TCR was taken from an adult in good health. Material: peripheral blood, obtained on day 0 of AZD1222 vaccination. CDR3: CASSSGGGFEAFF. DNA for the CDR3: TGTGCCAGCAGTTCAGGGGGCGGTTTCGAAGCTTTCTTT.